This T cell receptor (beta chain) is from a study of cytomegalovirus exposure and HLA in healthy donors. The PCR used 60 Vbeta and 13 Jbeta primers. Sequencing was performed with immunoSEQ multiplex PCR; in TCRdb, only in-frame clones are kept and a portion is missing. The table lists about 67,000 clones, around 75% of them singletons, with approximately 7.8% in the top ten. This CDR3 spans 13 amino acids. Per germline, CDR1 MNHEY and CDR2 SMNVEV (reference sequence). Trimming pared 4 bases from V and 2 bases from J, leaving 8 bases between. This chain uses TRBV27 with TRBJ1-2; possible D gene TRBD1, 6 bases. The source of this sequence is a man between 60 and 75 years old in good health and CMV-seropositive. Sequenced: PBMCs. CDR3 sequence: CASSSGTNYGYTF. The DNA for the CDR3 is TGTGCCAGCAGTTCAGGGACAAACTATGGCTACACCTTC.